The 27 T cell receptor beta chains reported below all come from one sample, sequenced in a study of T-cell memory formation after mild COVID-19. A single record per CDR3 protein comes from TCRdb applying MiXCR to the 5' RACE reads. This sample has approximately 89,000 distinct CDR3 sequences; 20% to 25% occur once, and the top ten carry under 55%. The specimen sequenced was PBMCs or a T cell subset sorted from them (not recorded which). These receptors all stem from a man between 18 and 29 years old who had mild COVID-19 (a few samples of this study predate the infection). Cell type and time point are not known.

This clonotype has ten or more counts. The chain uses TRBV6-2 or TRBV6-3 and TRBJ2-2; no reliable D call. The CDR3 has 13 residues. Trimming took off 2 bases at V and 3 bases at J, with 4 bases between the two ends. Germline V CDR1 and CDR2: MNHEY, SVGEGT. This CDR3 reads CASSYTDTGELFF. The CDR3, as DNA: TGTGCCAGCAGTTACACAGACACCGGGGAGCTGTTTTTT.

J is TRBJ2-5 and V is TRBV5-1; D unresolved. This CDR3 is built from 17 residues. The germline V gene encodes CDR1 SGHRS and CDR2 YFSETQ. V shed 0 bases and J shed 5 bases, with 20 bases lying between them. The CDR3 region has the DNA TGCGCCAGCAGCTTGGGTTCGCGACTCGCCGTTCGGGAGACCCAGTACTTC. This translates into CASSLGSRLAVRETQYF.

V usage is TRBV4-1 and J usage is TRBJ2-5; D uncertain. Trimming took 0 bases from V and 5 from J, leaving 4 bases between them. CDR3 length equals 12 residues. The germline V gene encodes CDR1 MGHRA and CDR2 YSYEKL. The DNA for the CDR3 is TGCGCCAGCAGCCAAGATCTCGAGACCCAGTACTTC. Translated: CASSQDLETQYF.

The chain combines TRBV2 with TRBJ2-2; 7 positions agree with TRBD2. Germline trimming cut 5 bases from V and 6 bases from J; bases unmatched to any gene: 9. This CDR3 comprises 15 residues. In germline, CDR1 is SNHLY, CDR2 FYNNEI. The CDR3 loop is CASSSRTRMAGELFF. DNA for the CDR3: TGTGCCAGCAGTTCCCGGACTAGGATGGCCGGGGAGCTGTTTTTT. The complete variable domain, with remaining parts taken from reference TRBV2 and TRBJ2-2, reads EPEVTQTPSHQVTQMGQEVILRCVPISNHLYFYWYRQILGQKVEFLVSFYNNEISEKSEIFDDQFSVERPDGSNFTLKIRSTKLEDSAMYFCASSSRTRMAGELFFGEGSRLTVL.

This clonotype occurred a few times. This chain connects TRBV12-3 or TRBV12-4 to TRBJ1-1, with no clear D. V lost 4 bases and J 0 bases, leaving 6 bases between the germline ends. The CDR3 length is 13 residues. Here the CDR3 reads CASSSFMNTEAFF. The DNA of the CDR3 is TGTGCCAGCAGTTCTTTCATGAACACTGAAGCTTTCTTT.

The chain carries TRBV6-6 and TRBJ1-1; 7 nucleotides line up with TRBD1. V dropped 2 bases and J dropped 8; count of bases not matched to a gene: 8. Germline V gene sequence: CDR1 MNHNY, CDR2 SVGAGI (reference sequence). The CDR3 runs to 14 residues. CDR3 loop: CASSYDRDPVEAFF. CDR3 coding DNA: TGTGCCAGCAGTTACGACAGGGACCCCGTCGAAGCTTTCTTT.

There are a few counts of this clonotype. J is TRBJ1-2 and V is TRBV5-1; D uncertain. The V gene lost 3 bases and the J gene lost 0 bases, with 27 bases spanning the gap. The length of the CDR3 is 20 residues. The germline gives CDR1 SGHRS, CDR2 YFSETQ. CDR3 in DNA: TGCGCCAGCAGCTCGGGGAAGGACTCCCTTCTTTCGGACGCTAACTATGGCTACACCTTC. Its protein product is CASSSGKDSLLSDANYGYTF.

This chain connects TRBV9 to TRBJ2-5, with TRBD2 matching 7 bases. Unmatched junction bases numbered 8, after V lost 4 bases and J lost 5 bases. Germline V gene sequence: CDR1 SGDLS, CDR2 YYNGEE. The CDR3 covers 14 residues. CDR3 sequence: CASSPQRGGETQYF. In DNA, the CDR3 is TGTGCCAGCAGCCCCCAGCGGGGTGGGGAGACCCAGTACTTC.

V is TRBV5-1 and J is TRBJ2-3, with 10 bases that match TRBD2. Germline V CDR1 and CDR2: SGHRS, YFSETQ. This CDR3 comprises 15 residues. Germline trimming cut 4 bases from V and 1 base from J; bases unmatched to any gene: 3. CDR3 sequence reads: CASSSTSGGTDTQYF. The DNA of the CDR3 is TGCGCCAGCAGCAGTACTAGCGGGGGCACAGATACGCAGTATTTT.

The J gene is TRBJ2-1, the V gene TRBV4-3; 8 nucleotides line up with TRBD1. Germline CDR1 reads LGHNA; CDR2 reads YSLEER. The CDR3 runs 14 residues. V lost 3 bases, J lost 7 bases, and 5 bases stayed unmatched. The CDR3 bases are TGCGCCAGCAGCCATGGACAGGGTTCTAATGAGCAGTTCTTC. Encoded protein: CASSHGQGSNEQFF.

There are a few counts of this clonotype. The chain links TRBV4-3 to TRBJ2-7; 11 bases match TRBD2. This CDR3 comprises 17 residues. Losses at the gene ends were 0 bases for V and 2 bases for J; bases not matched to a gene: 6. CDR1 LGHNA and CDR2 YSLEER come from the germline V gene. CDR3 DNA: TGCGCCAGCAGCCAAGACCTCACTAGCGGGGGACCCTACGAGCAGTACTTC. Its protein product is CASSQDLTSGGPYEQYF.

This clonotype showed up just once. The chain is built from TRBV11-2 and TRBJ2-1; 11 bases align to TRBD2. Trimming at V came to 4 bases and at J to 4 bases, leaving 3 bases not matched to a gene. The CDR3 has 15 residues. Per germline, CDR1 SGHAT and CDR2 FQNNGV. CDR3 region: CASSYLAGGYNEQFF. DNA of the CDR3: TGTGCCAGCAGCTACCTAGCGGGGGGATACAATGAGCAGTTCTTC.

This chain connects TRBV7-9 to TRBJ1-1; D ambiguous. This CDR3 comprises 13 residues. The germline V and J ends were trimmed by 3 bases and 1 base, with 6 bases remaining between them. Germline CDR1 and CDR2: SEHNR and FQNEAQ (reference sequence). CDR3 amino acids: CASSFFGNTEAFF. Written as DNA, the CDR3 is TGTGCCAGCAGCTTCTTTGGGAACACTGAAGCTTTCTTT.

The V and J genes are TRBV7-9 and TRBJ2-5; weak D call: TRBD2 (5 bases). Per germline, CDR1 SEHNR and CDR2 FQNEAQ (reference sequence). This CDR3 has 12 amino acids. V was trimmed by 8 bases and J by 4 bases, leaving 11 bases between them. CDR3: CASRTGRETQYF. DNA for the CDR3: TGTGCCAGCCGAACGGGAAGAGAGACCCAGTACTTC.

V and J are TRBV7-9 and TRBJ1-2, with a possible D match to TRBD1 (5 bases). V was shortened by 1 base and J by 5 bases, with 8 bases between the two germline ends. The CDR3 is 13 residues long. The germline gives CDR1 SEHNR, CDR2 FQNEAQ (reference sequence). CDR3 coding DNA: TGTGCCAGCAGCTTAGAAACAGGTTATGGCTACACCTTC. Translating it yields CASSLETGYGYTF.

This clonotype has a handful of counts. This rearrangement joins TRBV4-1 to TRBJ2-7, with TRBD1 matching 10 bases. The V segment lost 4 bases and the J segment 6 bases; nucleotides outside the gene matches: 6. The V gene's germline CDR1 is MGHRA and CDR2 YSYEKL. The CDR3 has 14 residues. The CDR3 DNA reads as TGCGCCAGCAGCCCCCGGGACAGGGGTGGCGAGCAGTACTTC. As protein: CASSPRDRGGEQYF.

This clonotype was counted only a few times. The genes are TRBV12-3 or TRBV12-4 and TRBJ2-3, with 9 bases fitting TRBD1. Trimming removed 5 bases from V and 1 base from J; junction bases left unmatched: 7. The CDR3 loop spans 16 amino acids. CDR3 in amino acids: CASSPYRGRGTDTQYF. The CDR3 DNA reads TGTGCCAGCAGTCCATACAGGGGGCGAGGCACAGATACGCAGTATTTT.

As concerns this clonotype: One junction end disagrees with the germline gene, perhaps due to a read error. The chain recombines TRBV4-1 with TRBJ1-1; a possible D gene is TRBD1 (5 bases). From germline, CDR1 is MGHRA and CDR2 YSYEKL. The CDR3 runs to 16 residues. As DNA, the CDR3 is TGCGCCAGCAGCCCAGCCTCGCAGGGTGCCAACACTGAAGGTTTCTTT. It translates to CASSPASQGANTEGFF.

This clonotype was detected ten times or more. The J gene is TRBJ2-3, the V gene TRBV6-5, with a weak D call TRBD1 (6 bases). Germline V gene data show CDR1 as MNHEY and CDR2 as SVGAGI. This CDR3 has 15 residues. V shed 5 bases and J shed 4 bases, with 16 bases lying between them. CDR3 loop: CASSPGTLGPDTQYF. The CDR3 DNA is TGTGCCAGCAGTCCCGGGACATTGGGCCCAGATACGCAGTATTTT.

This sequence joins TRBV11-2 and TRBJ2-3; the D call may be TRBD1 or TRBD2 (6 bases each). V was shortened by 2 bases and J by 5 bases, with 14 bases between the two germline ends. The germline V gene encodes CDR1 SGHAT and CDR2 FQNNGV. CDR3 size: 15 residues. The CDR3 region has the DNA TGTGCCAGCAGCTTAACAGGGAGGATGGGAGATACGCAGTATTTT. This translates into CASSLTGRMGDTQYF.

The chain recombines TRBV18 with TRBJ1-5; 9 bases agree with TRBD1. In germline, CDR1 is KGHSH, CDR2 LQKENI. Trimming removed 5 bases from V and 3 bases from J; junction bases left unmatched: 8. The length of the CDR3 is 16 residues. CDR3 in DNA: TGTGCCAGCTCAAAGGGGGGACAGGGATTCAATCAGCCCCAGCATTTT. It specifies CASSKGGQGFNQPQHF.

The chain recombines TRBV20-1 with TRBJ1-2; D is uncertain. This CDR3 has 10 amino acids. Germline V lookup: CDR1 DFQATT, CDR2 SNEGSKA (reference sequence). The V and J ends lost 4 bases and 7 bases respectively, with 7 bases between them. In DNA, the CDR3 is TGCAGTGCTATCCGGGGTGGCTACACCTTC. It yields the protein CSAIRGGYTF.

The CDR3 DNA reads TGTGCCAGCAGTCCCGGGACTAGCGGGGGTATTGGAGAGACCCAGTACTTC. Translation: CASSPGTSGGIGETQYF. V is TRBV6-5 and J is TRBJ2-5; 14 positions agree with TRBD2. V lost 5 bases and J lost 4; bases outside the gene matches: 9. This CDR3 has 17 residues. CDR1 is MNHEY, CDR2 SVGAGI, per germline.

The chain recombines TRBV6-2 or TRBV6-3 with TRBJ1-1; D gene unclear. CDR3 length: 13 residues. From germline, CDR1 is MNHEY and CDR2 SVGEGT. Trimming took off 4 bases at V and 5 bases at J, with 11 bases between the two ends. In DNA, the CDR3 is TGTGCCAGCAGTTCGTGGGATGCTACTGAAGCTTTCTTT. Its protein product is CASSSWDATEAFF.

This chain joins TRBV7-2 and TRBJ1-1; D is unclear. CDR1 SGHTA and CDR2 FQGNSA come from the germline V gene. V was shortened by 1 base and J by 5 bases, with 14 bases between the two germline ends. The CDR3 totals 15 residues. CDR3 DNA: TGTGCCAGCAGCTTAGTCCGGGCGGTTGGGACTGAAGCTTTCTTT. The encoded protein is CASSLVRAVGTEAFF.

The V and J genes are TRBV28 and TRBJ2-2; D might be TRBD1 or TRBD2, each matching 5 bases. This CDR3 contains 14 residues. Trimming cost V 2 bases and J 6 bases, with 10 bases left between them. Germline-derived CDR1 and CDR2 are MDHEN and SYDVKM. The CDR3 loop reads CASSLPRDAGELFF. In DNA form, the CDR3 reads TGTGCCAGCAGTTTACCCAGGGACGCCGGGGAGCTGTTTTTT.

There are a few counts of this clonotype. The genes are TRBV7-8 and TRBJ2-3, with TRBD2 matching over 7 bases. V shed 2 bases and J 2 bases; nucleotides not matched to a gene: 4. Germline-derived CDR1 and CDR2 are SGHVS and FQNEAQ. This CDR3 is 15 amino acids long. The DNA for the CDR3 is TGTGCCAGCAGCTTAAAAGCGGGGTTCACAGATACGCAGTATTTT. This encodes CASSLKAGFTDTQYF. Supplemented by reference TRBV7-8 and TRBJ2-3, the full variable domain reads GAGVSQSPRYKVAKRGQDVALRCDPISGHVSLFWYQQALGQGPEFLTYFQNEAQLDKSGLPSDRFFAERPEGSVSTLKIQRTQQEDSAVYLCASSLKAGFTDTQYFGPGTRLTVL.